What follows are 2 T cell receptor beta chains derived from one specimen sequenced in a study of blood T cell repertoires in COVID-19. The method was immunoSEQ multiplex PCR; TCRdb's version includes in-frame clones alone and lacks a portion of them. Found here are 200,000 to 300,000 clones, more than 85% of them singletons; the top ten hold 4.1%. Input material: PBMCs or T cells enriched from blood (not recorded which). These TCRs come from a young woman who had recovered from COVID-19.

This sequence joins TRBV28 and TRBJ1-5; 7 bases match TRBD1. V gave up 4 bases and J gave up 3 bases; unmatched junction bases: 6. Germline lookup yields CDR1 MDHEN and CDR2 SYDVKM. This CDR3 comprises 15 residues. The chain's CDR3 is CASSSRQGFNQPQHF. As DNA, the CDR3 is TGTGCCAGCAGTTCCCGACAGGGCTTCAATCAGCCCCAGCATTTT.

The DNA of the CDR3 is TGCGCCAGCAGCCACCGGACAGGGACGGACGAGCAGTACTTC. As protein: CASSHRTGTDEQYF. The chain uses TRBV5-1 and TRBJ2-7, with 8 nucleotides matching TRBD1. With V trimmed by 4 bases and J by 5 bases, 8 bases remained unmatched. The CDR3 loop spans 14 amino acids. Germline CDR1 reads SGHRS; CDR2 reads YFSETQ.